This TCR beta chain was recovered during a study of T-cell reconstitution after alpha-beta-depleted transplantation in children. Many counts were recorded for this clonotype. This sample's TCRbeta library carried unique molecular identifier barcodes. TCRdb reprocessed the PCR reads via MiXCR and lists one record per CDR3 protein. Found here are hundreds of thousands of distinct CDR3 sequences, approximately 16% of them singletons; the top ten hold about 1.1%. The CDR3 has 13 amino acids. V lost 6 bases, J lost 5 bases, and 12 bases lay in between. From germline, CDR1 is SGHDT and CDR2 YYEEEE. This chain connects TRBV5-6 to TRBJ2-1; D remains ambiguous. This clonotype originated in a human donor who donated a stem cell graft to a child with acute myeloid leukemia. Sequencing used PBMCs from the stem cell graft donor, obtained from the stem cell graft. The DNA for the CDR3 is TGTGCCAGCATCTCCAACAGACACAATGAGCAGTTCTTC. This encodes CASISNRHNEQFF.